The present T cell receptor (beta chain) was sequenced within a study of T cell responses to AZD1222 COVID-19 vaccine. A note on this clone: Its antigen is as yet unknown.

Repertoires were generated with immunoSEQ multiplex PCR, while TCRdb's copy carries only in-frame clones and drops some. This table has 95,000 to 100,000 clones, 86% appearing once. General study findings and limits: Researchers took repertoire samples only after the peak T cell response had come. The donor cohort was predominantly white British with a female majority, and clonal diversity may have been underestimated.

This sequence was found in an adult in good health. The specimen was peripheral blood, collected on day 0 of AZD1222 vaccination.

Here the CDR3 reads CASKKELVFYYGYTF. The CDR3 region has the DNA TGTGCCAGCAAAAAAGAGCTGGTATTTTACTATGGCTACACCTTC. J is TRBJ1-2 and V is TRBV28; D remains unclear. The CDR3 totals 15 residues. Germline V gives CDR1 MDHEN, CDR2 SYDVKM. V was shortened by 7 bases and J by 3 bases, with 18 bases between the two germline ends.